This passage covers 22 T cell receptor beta chains from one sample sequenced in a study of cytomegalovirus exposure and HLA in healthy donors. The PCR employed 60 Vbeta primers together with 13 Jbeta primers. Here immunoSEQ multiplex PCR was the method, and the copy in TCRdb shows in-frame clones only, minus some. The sample includes 95,000 to 100,000 clones, roughly four fifths of them seen just once. The specimen sequenced was PBMCs. Every receptor here comes from a man aged 45-65 years in good health and CMV-seronegative.

The CDR3 loop reads CASSLDQRREAFF. CDR3 DNA: TGTGCCAGCAGCTTAGATCAAAGGAGGGAAGCTTTCTTT. This chain uses TRBV11-2 with TRBJ1-1; no firm D call. The CDR3 length is 13 residues. CDR1 is SGHAT and CDR2 is FQNNGV in the germline V gene. The germline V and J ends were trimmed by 0 bases and 8 bases, with 10 bases remaining between them.

The rearrangement joins TRBV30 to TRBJ2-3, with TRBD1 matching over 10 bases. Trimming at V came to 5 bases and at J to 10 bases, leaving 12 bases not matched to a gene. This CDR3 is 14 amino acids long. Looked up from germline, CDR1 is GTSNPN and CDR2 is SVGIG (reference sequence). Here the CDR3 reads CAWDPGTGVIAQYF. The CDR3 DNA follows: TGTGCCTGGGATCCCGGGACAGGGGTCATTGCGCAGTATTTT.

The rearrangement joins TRBV2 to TRBJ1-2; D remains unclear. The CDR3 has 16 amino acids. Looked up from germline, CDR1 is SNHLY and CDR2 is FYNNEI. The germline V and J ends were trimmed by 5 bases and 4 bases, with 20 bases remaining between them. CDR3 sequence (DNA): TGTGCCAGCAGTCTGGAAGGCGGGTCCACAACCTATGGCTACACCTTC. Amino acids: CASSLEGGSTTYGYTF.

This chain links TRBV15 with TRBJ2-1; 11 positions agree with TRBD1. Germline-derived CDR1 and CDR2 are LNHNV and YYDKDF (reference sequence). This CDR3 contains 14 residues. Losses at the gene ends were 5 bases for V and 4 bases for J; bases not matched to a gene: 1. The CDR3 region is CATSGQGAYNEQFF. The CDR3 nucleotides are TGTGCCACCAGCGGACAGGGGGCGTACAATGAGCAGTTCTTC.

This chain uses TRBV7-2 with TRBJ2-7; 7 nucleotides align to TRBD2. V trimming: 0 bases; J trimming: 4 bases; junction bases outside the gene matches: 3. The germline V gene has CDR1 SGHTA and CDR2 FQGNSA. The CDR3 is 14 amino acids. In DNA, the CDR3 is TGTGCCAGCAGCTTAGCGGCTAGCGGATACGAGCAGTACTTC. Protein product: CASSLAASGYEQYF.

This chain uses TRBV6-1 with TRBJ1-5; perhaps TRBD1 as D (6 bases). V gave up 7 bases and J gave up 4 bases, with 17 bases separating them. CDR3 length: 15 residues. Germline values: CDR1 MNHNS, CDR2 SASEGT. CDR3 sequence (DNA): TGTGCCAGCACCGAAATAGGACAGCTAAATCAGCCCCAGCATTTT. It encodes CASTEIGQLNQPQHF.

The chain is built from TRBV6-8 and TRBJ2-7, with a tentative D call TRBD1 (5 bases). The CDR3 is 17 amino acids. With 2 bases removed from V and 3 bases from J, the gap between germline ends came to 20 bases. Germline V gene data show CDR1 as MNHGY and CDR2 as SAAAGT. CDR3 sequence: CASSYPKDKVKLYEQYF. DNA of the CDR3: TGTGCCAGCAGTTACCCCAAGGACAAAGTAAAGCTCTACGAGCAGTACTTC.

The chain recombines TRBV4-1 with TRBJ1-2; weak D call: TRBD1 (6 bases). CDR1 MGHRA and CDR2 YSYEKL come from the germline V gene. Trimming shortened V by 0 bases and J by 8 bases, and 10 bases separated the two germline ends. The length of the CDR3 is 13 residues. Here the CDR3 reads CASSQDRGRGYTF. The CDR3 nucleotides read TGCGCCAGCAGCCAAGACAGGGGACGGGGCTACACCTTC.

The gene calls are TRBV28 and TRBJ2-7; 7 bases fit TRBD2. The junction had 2 bases not matched to a gene; V was cut back by 3 bases and J by 3 bases. This CDR3 is built from 13 residues. In germline, CDR1 is MDHEN, CDR2 SYDVKM. The CDR3 DNA reads TGTGCCAGCAGTTTGGGGGGGGGCTACGAGCAGTACTTC. It encodes CASSLGGGYEQYF. Using reference TRBV28 and TRBJ2-7 for the parts outside the CDR3, the full variable domain is DVKVTQSSRYLVKRTGEKVFLECVQDMDHENMFWYRQDPGLGLRLIYFSYDVKMKEKGDIPEGYSVSREKKERFSLILESASTNQTSMYLCASSLGGGYEQYFGPGTRLTVT.

The gene calls are TRBV5-1 and TRBJ2-3, with no clear D. Germline V gene data show CDR1 as SGHRS and CDR2 as YFSETQ. Trimming cost V 4 bases and J 2 bases, with 8 bases left between them. The CDR3 loop spans 13 amino acids. The CDR3 reads CASSITDTDTQYF. CDR3 nucleotide sequence: TGCGCCAGCAGCATAACAGACACAGATACGCAGTATTTT.

The chain employs TRBV7-2 and TRBJ2-4, with 9 nucleotides matching TRBD1. J lost 9 bases, V lost 6 bases, and 9 bases had no gene match. CDR3 size: 14 residues. Germline loops: CDR1 SGHTA, CDR2 FQGNSA. CDR3 amino acids: CASRPGTGSFIQYF. The CDR3 DNA reads TGTGCCAGCAGGCCCGGGACAGGGTCTTTCATTCAGTACTTC.

V gene TRBV10-3 combines with J gene TRBJ1-5; D remains ambiguous. Trimming left V 1 base short and J 3 bases short, with 4 bases between. The CDR3 extends over 13 amino acids. Germline V gives CDR1 ENHRY, CDR2 SYGVKD. This CDR3 is CAISELDNQPQHF. In DNA form, the CDR3 reads TGTGCCATCAGTGAGTTAGACAATCAGCCCCAGCATTTT.

J is TRBJ2-7 and V is TRBV6-1; maybe TRBD2 (5 bases). Germline loops: CDR1 MNHNS, CDR2 SASEGT. V lost 3 bases and J lost 1, with 7 bases in between. This CDR3 has 13 residues. The CDR3 reads CASSDEGSYEQYF. Here the CDR3 DNA reads TGTGCCAGCAGTGACGAGGGTTCCTACGAGCAGTACTTC.

This clone was observed a handful of times. The chain employs TRBV2 and TRBJ2-3; 10 bases map to TRBD2. Trimming at V came to 8 bases and at J to 2 bases, leaving 7 bases not matched to a gene. The CDR3 covers 15 residues. The germline gives CDR1 SNHLY, CDR2 FYNNEI. Here the CDR3 DNA reads TGTGCCAGCCTAAAGACTAGCGGGCCCACAGATACGCAGTATTTT. Its translation: CASLKTSGPTDTQYF.

In this sample, this clone turned up a few times. V gene TRBV7-8 combines with J gene TRBJ2-1; 9 bases agree with TRBD2. V dropped 3 bases and J dropped 3; count of bases not matched to a gene: 3. From germline, CDR1 is SGHVS and CDR2 FQNEAQ. The CDR3 runs to 15 residues. CDR3 region: CASSLGGGGYNEQFF. The CDR3 DNA sequence: TGTGCCAGCAGCTTGGGCGGGGGGGGCTACAATGAGCAGTTCTTC.

The table lists this clone with a few counts. CDR3 nucleotides: TGTGCCAGCAGTTTAAGGGGCCTGGTCTACGAGCAGTACTTC. Its protein is CASSLRGLVYEQYF. The chain couples TRBV28 to TRBJ2-7; D perhaps matches TRBD1 (5 bases). Germline assignment: CDR1 MDHEN and CDR2 SYDVKM. V gave up 2 bases and J gave up 3 bases, with 11 bases separating them. CDR3 length: 14 amino acids.

The chain uses TRBV30 and TRBJ1-5; 10 nucleotides line up with TRBD1. J lost 4 bases, V lost 3 bases, and 3 bases had no gene match. The CDR3 length is 14 residues. Per germline, CDR1 GTSNPN and CDR2 SVGIG (reference sequence). CDR3 nucleotide sequence: TGTGCCTGGAGCCCGGGACAGGGGAATCAGCCCCAGCATTTT. It encodes CAWSPGQGNQPQHF.

This rearrangement joins TRBV7-6 to TRBJ2-7; D gene unclear. Germline V gene lookup returns CDR1 SGHVS and CDR2 FNYEAQ. V was shortened by 1 base and J by 6 bases, with 7 bases between the two germline ends. CDR3 length: 12 residues. For the CDR3, the DNA is TGTGCCAGCAGCTTAGGTGGGCGCGAGCAGTACTTC. Amino acid sequence: CASSLGGREQYF.

V is TRBV7-3 and J is TRBJ2-7, with TRBD1 identical over 7 bases. CDR1 and CDR2 (germline): SGHTA, FQGTGA. The CDR3 contains 14 residues. With 6 bases clipped from V and 2 bases from J, the junction kept 7 bases outside the gene matches. The DNA of the CDR3 is TGTGCCAGCAGGACCCGGGACAGACCCTACGAGCAGTACTTC. Protein sequence: CASRTRDRPYEQYF.

This chain connects TRBV4-2 to TRBJ2-1; 11 nucleotides agree with TRBD2. The CDR3 is made up of 18 amino acids. Germline loops: CDR1 LGHNA, CDR2 YNFKEQ. The V gene end was trimmed by 4 bases and the J gene end by 3 bases; junction bases not matched to a gene: 11. In nucleotides, the CDR3 is TGTGCCAGCAGCCCTGGGGGTAGCGGGAGGGTTAACTACAATGAGCAGTTCTTC. The encoded protein is CASSPGGSGRVNYNEQFF.

The chain employs TRBV19 and TRBJ1-3; D ambiguous. V was shortened by 3 bases and J by 0 bases, with 12 bases between the two germline ends. CDR3 length: 16 amino acids. Germline CDR1 reads LNHDA; CDR2 reads SQIVND (reference sequence). CDR3 in amino acids: CASSMLRESSGNTIYF. The CDR3 DNA sequence: TGTGCCAGTAGTATGCTCCGGGAAAGCTCTGGAAACACCATATATTTT.

This clone has just a few counts. V is TRBV7-6 and J is TRBJ1-1, with D unresolved. V was shortened by 1 base and J by 0 bases, with 9 bases between the two germline ends. Germline V gene sequence: CDR1 SGHVS, CDR2 FNYEAQ. The CDR3 runs to 15 residues. DNA of the CDR3: TGTGCCAGCAGCTTAGAGGCCAGGATGAACACTGAAGCTTTCTTT. Protein product: CASSLEARMNTEAFF. Combining the CDR3 with reference TRBV7-6 and TRBJ1-1 gives the whole variable domain GAGVSQSPRYKVTKRGQDVALRCDPISGHVSLYWYRQALGQGPEFLTYFNYEAQQDKSGLPNDRFSAERPEGSISTLTIQRTEQRDSAMYRCASSLEARMNTEAFFGQGTRLTVV.